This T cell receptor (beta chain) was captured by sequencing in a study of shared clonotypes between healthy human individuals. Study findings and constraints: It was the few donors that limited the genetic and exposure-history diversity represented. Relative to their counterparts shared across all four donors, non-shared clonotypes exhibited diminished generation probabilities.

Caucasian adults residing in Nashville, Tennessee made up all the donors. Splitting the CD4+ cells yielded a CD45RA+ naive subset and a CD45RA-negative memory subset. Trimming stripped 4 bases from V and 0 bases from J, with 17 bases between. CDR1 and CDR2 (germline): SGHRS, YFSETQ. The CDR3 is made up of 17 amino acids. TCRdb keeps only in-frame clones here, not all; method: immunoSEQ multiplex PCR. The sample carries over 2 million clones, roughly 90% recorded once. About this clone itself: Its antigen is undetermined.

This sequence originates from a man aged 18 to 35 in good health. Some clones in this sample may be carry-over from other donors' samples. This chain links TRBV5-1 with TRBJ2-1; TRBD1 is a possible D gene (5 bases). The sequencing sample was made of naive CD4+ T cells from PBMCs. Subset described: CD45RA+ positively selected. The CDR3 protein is CASSAGRGSLSYNEQFF. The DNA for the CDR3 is TGCGCCAGCAGCGCCGGTAGGGGTTCCCTCTCCTACAATGAGCAGTTCTTC.